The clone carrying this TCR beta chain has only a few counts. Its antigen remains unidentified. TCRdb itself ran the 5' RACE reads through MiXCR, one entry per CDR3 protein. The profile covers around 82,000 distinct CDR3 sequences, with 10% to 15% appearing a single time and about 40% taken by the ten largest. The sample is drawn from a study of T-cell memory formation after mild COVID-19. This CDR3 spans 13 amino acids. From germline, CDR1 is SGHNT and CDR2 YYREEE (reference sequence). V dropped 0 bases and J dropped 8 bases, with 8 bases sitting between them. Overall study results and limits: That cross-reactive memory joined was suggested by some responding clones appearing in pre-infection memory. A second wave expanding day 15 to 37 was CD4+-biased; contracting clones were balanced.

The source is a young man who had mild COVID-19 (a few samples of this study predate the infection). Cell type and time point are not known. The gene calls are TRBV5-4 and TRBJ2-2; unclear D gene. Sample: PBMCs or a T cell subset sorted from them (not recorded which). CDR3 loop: CASSLAVPGELFF. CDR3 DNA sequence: TGTGCCAGCAGCTTGGCTGTCCCAGGGGAGCTGTTTTTT.